The count of the clone carrying this TCR beta chain is one. Its antigen is undetermined. CDR3 length equals 19 residues. Trimming left V 2 bases short and J 0 bases short, with 17 bases between. Germline CDR1 is MDHEN and CDR2 is SYDVKM. The data stem from a study of T cell repertoires in cytomegalovirus infection. TCRdb independently ran MiXCR on the reads; one entry per CDR3 protein. The table lists fewer than 850,000 distinct CDR3 sequences, almost 30% of them singletons. This chain connects TRBV28 to TRBJ2-6; no definite D call. The sequence was obtained from a human donor in good health (CMV status not recorded). Some clones in this sample may be carry-over from other donors' samples. The specimen was cultured CD8+ T cells from PBMCs, collected from culture after CMV antigen stimulation. As DNA, the CDR3 is TGTGCCAGCAGTTTACCCACGAAGATTCTTAGCTCTGGGGCCAACGTCCTGACTTTC. Translated: CASSLPTKILSSGANVLTF. Full variable domain (rest looked up from reference TRBV28 and TRBJ2-6): DVKVTQSSRYLVKRTGEKVFLECVQDMDHENMFWYRQDPGLGLRLIYFSYDVKMKEKGDIPEGYSVSREKKERFSLILESASTNQTSMYLCASSLPTKILSSGANVLTFGAGSRLTVL.